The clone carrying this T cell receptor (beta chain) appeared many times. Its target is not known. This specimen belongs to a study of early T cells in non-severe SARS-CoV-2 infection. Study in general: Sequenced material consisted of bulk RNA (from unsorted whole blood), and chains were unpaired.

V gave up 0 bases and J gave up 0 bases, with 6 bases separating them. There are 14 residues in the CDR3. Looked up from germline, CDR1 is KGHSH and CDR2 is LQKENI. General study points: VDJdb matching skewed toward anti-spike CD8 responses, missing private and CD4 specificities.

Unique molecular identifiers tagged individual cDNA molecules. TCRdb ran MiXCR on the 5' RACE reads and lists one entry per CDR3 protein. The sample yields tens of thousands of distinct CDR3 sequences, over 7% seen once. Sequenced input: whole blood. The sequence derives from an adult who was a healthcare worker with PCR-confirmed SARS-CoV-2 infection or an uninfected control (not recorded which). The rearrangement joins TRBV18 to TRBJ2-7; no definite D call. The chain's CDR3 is CASSPPLSSYEQYF. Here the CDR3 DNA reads TGTGCCAGCTCACCACCGCTGAGCTCCTACGAGCAGTACTTC. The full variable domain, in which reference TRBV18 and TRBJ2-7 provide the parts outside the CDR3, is NAGVMQNPRHLVRRRGQEARLRCSPMKGHSHVYWYRQLPEEGLKFMVYLQKENIIDESGMPKERFSAEFPKEGPSILRIQQVVRGDSAAYFCASSPPLSSYEQYFGPGTRLTVT.